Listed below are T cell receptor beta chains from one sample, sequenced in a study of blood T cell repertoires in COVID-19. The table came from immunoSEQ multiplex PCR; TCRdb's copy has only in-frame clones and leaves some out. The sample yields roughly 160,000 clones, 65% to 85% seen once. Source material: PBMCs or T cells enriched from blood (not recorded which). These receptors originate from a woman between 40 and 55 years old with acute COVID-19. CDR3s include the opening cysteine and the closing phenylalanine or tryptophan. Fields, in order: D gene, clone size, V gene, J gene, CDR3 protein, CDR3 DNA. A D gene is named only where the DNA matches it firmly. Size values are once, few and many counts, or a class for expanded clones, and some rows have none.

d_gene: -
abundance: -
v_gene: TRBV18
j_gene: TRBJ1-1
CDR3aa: CASSSKSGNTEAFF
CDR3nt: TGTGCCAGCTCATCTAAGTCGGGGAACACTGAAGCTTTCTTT

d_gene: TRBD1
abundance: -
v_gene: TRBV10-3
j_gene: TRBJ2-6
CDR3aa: CAISESDHRGAGANVLTF
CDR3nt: TGTGCCATCAGTGAGTCGGACCACAGGGGAGCTGGGGCCAACGTCCTGACTTTC

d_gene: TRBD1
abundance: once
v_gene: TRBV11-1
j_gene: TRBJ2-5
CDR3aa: CASSSDRVTQETQYF
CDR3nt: TGTGCCAGCAGCTCCGACAGGGTGACTCAAGAGACCCAGTACTTC

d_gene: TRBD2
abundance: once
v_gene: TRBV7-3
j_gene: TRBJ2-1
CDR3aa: CASKAGAGNEQFF
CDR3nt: TGTGCCAGTAAAGCGGGGGCCGGCAATGAGCAGTTCTTC

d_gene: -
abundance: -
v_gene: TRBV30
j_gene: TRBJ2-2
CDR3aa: CAWSDGGRGAGELFF
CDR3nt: TGTGCCTGGAGTGACGGTGGTCGGGGAGCCGGGGAGCTGTTTTTT

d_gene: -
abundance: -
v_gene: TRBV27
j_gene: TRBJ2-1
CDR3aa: CASSPNTGLLIMGEQFF
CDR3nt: TGTGCCAGCAGCCCCAACACGGGACTTTTGATAATGGGTGAGCAGTTCTTC

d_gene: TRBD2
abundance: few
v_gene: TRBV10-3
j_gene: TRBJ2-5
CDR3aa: CAVGTNQETQYF
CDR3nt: TGTGCCGTCGGGACTAACCAAGAGACCCAGTACTTC

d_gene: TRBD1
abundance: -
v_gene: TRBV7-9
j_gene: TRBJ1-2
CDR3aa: CASSSTDRRGYTF
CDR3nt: TGTGCCAGCAGCTCGACGGACAGGAGAGGCTACACCTTC

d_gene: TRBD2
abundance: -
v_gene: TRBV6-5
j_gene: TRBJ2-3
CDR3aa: CASQRGHTDTQYF
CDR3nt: TGTGCCAGTCAGCGGGGTCACACAGATACGCAGTATTTT

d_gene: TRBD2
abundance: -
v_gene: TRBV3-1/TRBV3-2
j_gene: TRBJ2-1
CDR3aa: CASSPLGLAGVFF
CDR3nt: TGTGCCAGCAGCCCCCTGGGACTAGCAGGGGTGTTCTTC

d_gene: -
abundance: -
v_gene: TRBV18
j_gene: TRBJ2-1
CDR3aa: CASSPPPGRSNEQFF
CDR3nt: TGTGCCAGCTCACCCCCGCCAGGGAGGTCCAATGAGCAGTTCTTC

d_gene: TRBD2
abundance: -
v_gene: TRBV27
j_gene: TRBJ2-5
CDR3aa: CASSFWTSGSMKTQYF
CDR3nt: TGTGCCAGCAGTTTCTGGACTAGCGGGAGTATGAAGACCCAGTACTTC

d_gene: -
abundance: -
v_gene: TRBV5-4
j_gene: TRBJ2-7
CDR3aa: CASSLIWRISSYEQYF
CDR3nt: TGTGCCAGCAGCTTAATATGGAGGATTTCATCCTACGAGCAGTACTTC

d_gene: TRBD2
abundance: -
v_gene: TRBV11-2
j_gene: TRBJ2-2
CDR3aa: CASSLSSGGSPGELFF
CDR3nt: TGTGCCAGCAGCTTGTCTTCTGGCGGGAGTCCCGGGGAGCTGTTTTTT

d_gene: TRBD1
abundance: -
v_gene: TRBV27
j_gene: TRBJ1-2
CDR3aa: CASSWTGGNYGYTF
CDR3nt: TGTGCCAGCAGTTGGACAGGGGGCAACTATGGCTACACCTTC

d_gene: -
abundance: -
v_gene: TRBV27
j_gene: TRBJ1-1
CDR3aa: CASSLSVQGTEAFF
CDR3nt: TGTGCCAGCAGTTTATCGGTACAGGGCACTGAAGCTTTCTTT

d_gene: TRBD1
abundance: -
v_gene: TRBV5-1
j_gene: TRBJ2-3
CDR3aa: CASSLDILQGSTQYF
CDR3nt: TGCGCCAGCAGCTTGGATATTTTACAGGGGAGCACGCAGTATTTT

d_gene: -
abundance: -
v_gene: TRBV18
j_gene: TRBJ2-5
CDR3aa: CASSAAGQKQETQYF
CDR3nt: TGTGCCAGCTCCGCAGCCGGACAGAAACAAGAGACCCAGTACTTC

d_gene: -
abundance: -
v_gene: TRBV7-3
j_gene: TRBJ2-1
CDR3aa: CASSATPSNEQFF
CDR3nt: TGTGCCAGCAGCGCAACACCTTCCAATGAGCAGTTCTTC

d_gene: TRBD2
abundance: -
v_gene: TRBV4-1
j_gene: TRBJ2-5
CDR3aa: CASSENGLVQETQYF
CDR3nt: TGCGCCAGCAGCGAAAATGGACTAGTACAAGAGACCCAGTACTTC

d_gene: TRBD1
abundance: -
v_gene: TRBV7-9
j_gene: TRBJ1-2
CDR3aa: CASNSQGAWRDGYTF
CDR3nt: TGTGCCAGCAACTCTCAGGGGGCATGGAGGGATGGCTACACCTTC

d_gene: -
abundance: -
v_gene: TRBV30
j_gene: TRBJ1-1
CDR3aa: CAWSHGTGRLNTEAFF
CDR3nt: TGTGCCTGGAGTCATGGCACAGGGCGCCTGAACACTGAAGCTTTCTTT

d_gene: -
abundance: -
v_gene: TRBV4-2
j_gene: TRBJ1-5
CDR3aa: CASSQLNGGGNQPQHF
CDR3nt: TGTGCCAGCAGCCAATTAAACGGGGGAGGCAATCAGCCCCAGCATTTT